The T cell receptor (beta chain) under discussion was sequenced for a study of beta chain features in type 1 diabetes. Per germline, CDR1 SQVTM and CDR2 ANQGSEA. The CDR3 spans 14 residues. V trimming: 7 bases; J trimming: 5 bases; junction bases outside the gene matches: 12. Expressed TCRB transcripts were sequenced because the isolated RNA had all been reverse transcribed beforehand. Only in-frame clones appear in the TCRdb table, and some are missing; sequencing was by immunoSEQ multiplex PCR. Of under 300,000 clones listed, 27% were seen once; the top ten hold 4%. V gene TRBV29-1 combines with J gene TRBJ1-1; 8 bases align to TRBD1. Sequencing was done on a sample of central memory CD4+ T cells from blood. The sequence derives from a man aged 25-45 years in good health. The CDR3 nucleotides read TGCAGCGCTACTCCCGCAGGGGGCTGGACTGAAGCTTTCTTT. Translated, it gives CSATPAGGWTEAFF.